Reported below is one T cell receptor (beta chain). Antigen specificity is unknown. Data came from immunoSEQ multiplex PCR; TCRdb stores just in-frame clones and leaves some out. The sample gives over 150,000 clones, roughly 92% of which show up once; more than 1.5% is in the top ten. There are 16 residues in the CDR3. Per germline, CDR1 LGHDT and CDR2 YNNKEL (reference sequence). The V and J ends lost 2 bases and 9 bases, in that order; junction bases with no gene match: 12. The data derive from a study of T cell responses to AZD1222 COVID-19 vaccine. About the study: The analysis combined second doses at about 4 or about 12 weeks. The study, taken as a whole, reports: Donors, mostly white British, included more females; clonal diversity was possibly underestimated.

The receptor was derived from an adult in good health. The chain combines TRBV3-1 (or the pseudogene TRBV3-2) with TRBJ2-1; 8 bases are a match to TRBD2. The material was peripheral blood, obtained on day 0 of AZD1222 vaccination. CDR3 region: CASSQQGTSRKGEQFF. The CDR3 DNA reads as TGTGCCAGCAGCCAACAAGGGACTAGTCGGAAAGGTGAGCAGTTCTTC.